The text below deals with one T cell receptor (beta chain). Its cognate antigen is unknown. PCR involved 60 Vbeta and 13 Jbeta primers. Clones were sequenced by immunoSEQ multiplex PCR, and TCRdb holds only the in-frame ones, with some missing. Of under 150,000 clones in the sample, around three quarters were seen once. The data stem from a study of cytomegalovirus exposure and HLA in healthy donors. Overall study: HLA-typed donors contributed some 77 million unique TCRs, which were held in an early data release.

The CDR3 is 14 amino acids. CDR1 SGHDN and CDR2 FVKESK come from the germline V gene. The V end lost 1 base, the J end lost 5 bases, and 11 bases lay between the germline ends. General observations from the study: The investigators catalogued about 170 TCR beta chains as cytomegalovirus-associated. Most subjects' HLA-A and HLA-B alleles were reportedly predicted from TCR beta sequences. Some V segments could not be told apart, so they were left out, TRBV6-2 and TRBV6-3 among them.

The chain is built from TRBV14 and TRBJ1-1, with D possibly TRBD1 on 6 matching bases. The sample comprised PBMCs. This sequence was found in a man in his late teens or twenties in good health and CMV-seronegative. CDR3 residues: CASSQGGGGTEAFF. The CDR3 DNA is TGTGCCAGCAGCCAAGGAGGGGGTGGAACTGAAGCTTTCTTT.